This is a list of T cell receptor beta chains from one sample in a study of PD-1 blockade in classical Hodgkin lymphoma. TCRdb's table, derived via immunoSEQ multiplex PCR, lists solely in-frame clones and lacks some. The sample includes more than 10,000 clones, about 90% seen only once; the top ten take more than 20%. Specimen: peripheral blood mononuclear cells (PBMCs), collected at baseline. The receptors stem from a human donor with classical Hodgkin lymphoma. The CDR3 runs from the conserved cysteine through the conserved F or W. Each record gives: V gene, J gene, CDR3 protein.

TRBV12-5	TRBJ1-1	CASGLGEGWATEAFF
TRBV10-3	TRBJ1-1	CAISERQNGGNTEAFF
TRBV19	TRBJ2-3	CASSIVPLSNTQYF
TRBV2	TRBJ1-1	CALTRGAFF
TRBV14	TRBJ1-6	CASSPGGNSPLHF
TRBV11-3	NA	CASSLDRDGGTQYF
TRBV5-4	TRBJ2-2	CASSSGYTGELFF
TRBV19	TRBJ2-7	CASSTFSRGAYEQYF
TRBV5-6	TRBJ2-7	CASSFRPIGQGFYEQYF
TRBV7-8	TRBJ2-7	CASSLDREWDEQYF
TRBV29-1	TRBJ2-5	CSGDRLQETQYF
TRBV5-4	TRBJ2-7	CASSSDYSSEQYF
TRBV18	TRBJ2-3	CASSPSDRGLGF
TRBV5-1	TRBJ2-7	CASSSDGRHEQYF